Following are 26 T cell receptor beta chains from one sample sequenced in a study of neurological immune-mediated disorders. TCRdb re-derived calls from the 5' RACE reads in MiXCR, one entry per CDR3 protein. The sample yields fewer than 25,000 distinct CDR3 sequences, 8% to 13% seen once. Sequences were obtained from PBMCs. The source is a woman aged 55-70 years with HTLV-1-associated myelopathy (HAM/TSP).

Many counts were recorded for this clonotype. The genes are TRBV30 and TRBJ2-1; 7 bases map to TRBD1. Trimming removed 0 bases from V and 7 bases from J; junction bases left unmatched: 21. This CDR3 has 19 residues. The germline V gene encodes CDR1 GTSNPN and CDR2 SVGIG (reference sequence). The CDR3 DNA sequence: TGTGCCTGGAGTGTACCTCCCCCTTGGAGGCAGGGGGTTTTTAATGAGCAGTTCTTC. The encoded protein is CAWSVPPPWRQGVFNEQFF. Drawing the rest from reference TRBV30 and TRBJ2-1, the complete variable domain is SQTIHQWPATLVQPVGSPLSLECTVEGTSNPNLYWYRQAAGRGLQLLFYSVGIGQISSEVPQNLSASRPQDRQFILSSKKLLLSDSGFYLCAWSVPPPWRQGVFNEQFFGPGTRLTVL.

The chain employs TRBV7-9 and TRBJ2-1, with 13 bases identical to TRBD2. The V segment lost 5 bases and the J segment 2 bases; nucleotides outside the gene matches: 12. The CDR3 spans 19 residues. Germline V gives CDR1 SEHNR, CDR2 FQNEAQ (reference sequence). The CDR3, as DNA: TGTGCCAGCAGCGGAAGACTAGCGGGGGGCCCGATACCCTACAATGAGCAGTTCTTC. This sequence encodes CASSGRLAGGPIPYNEQFF. The whole variable domain, filled in from reference TRBV7-9 and TRBJ2-1, reads DTGVSQNPRHKITKRGQNVTFRCDPISEHNRLYWYRQTLGQGPEFLTYFQNEAQLEKSRLLSDRFSAERPKGSFSTLEIQRTEQGDSAMYLCASSGRLAGGPIPYNEQFFGPGTRLTVL.

This clonotype was counted at least ten times. V gene TRBV30 combines with J gene TRBJ1-5; D is perhaps TRBD1 (5 bases). CDR1 is GTSNPN, CDR2 SVGIG, per germline (reference sequence). This CDR3 has 12 residues. V was pared by 5 bases and J by 4 bases, with 9 bases between. CDR3 residues: CAWGGENQPQHF. The CDR3 coding sequence is TGTGCCTGGGGGGGGGAAAATCAGCCCCAGCATTTT.

This clonotype came up many times. This rearrangement joins TRBV5-1 to TRBJ1-4, with D possibly being TRBD1 (5 bases). This CDR3 has 15 residues. V was pared by 0 bases and J by 12 bases, with 18 bases between. The germline V gene encodes CDR1 SGHRS and CDR2 YFSETQ. CDR3 in DNA: TGCGCCAGCAGCTTGGATCGGGGCAGGGAGGCGGAACTGTTTTTT. Protein product: CASSLDRGREAELFF.

This chain joins TRBV20-1 and TRBJ1-2, with D tentatively TRBD1 (6 bases). The V end was cut by 6 bases, the J end by 4 bases, with 9 bases between. The CDR3 is 11 amino acids. Germline CDR1 and CDR2: DFQATT and SNEGSKA (reference sequence). The CDR3: CSALDSYGYTF. For the CDR3, the DNA is TGCAGTGCCCTGGACAGCTATGGCTACACCTTC.

This clonotype was found many times. This could be a read error, since a much larger clone is one nucleotide away. This sequence joins TRBV5-1 and TRBJ1-4; 9 nucleotides match TRBD1. Per germline, CDR1 SGHRS and CDR2 YFSETQ. This CDR3 region has 16 residues. CDR3 bases: TGCACCAGCAGCTTTCATCCGGGACAGGGAGGTGAAAAACTGTTTTTT. Its translation: CTSSFHPGQGGEKLFF.

Many counts were recorded for this clonotype. The V call is TRBV20-1, the J call TRBJ2-5, with a tentative D call TRBD1 (5 bases). CDR1 is DFQATT, CDR2 SNEGSKA, per germline (reference sequence). V lost 6 bases to trimming and J lost 1 base, with 12 bases between them. This CDR3 has 13 residues. The CDR3: CSAKTVPQETQYF. DNA of the CDR3: TGCAGTGCGAAGACAGTGCCCCAAGAGACCCAGTACTTC.

The J gene is TRBJ2-3, the V gene TRBV20-1; D might be TRBD1 (6 bases). Trimming pared 4 bases from V and 1 base from J, leaving 12 bases between. The CDR3 runs to 14 residues. Germline V gene sequence: CDR1 DFQATT, CDR2 SNEGSKA (reference sequence). The CDR3 reads CSAIYRVGTDTQYF. CDR3 bases: TGCAGTGCTATTTACAGGGTAGGCACAGATACGCAGTATTTT.

This clonotype was detected ten times or more. V is TRBV20-1 and J is TRBJ1-1, with 9 bases fitting TRBD1. This CDR3 has 14 amino acids. From germline, CDR1 is DFQATT and CDR2 SNEGSKA (reference sequence). The trim removed 6 bases at V and 1 base at J, leaving 6 bases unmatched. CDR3: CSARTGDGNTEAFF. The DNA for the CDR3 is TGCAGTGCCAGGACAGGGGACGGGAACACTGAAGCTTTCTTT.

This clonotype was recorded at least ten times. The DNA of the CDR3 is TGCAGTGCTAGAGGGACTAGCGGGGGGGGATACAATGAGCAGTTCTTC. Translation gives CSARGTSGGGYNEQFF. The chain uses TRBV20-1 and TRBJ2-1; 15 nucleotides agree with TRBD2. CDR3 length: 16 residues. The V segment lost 1 base and the J segment 4 bases; nucleotides outside the gene matches: 2. Germline values: CDR1 DFQATT, CDR2 SNEGSKA (reference sequence).

Sample share makes this clonotype medium-sized. This chain connects TRBV5-1 to TRBJ1-2, with TRBD1 as a possible D gene (5 bases). This CDR3 region has 15 residues. Trimming removed 0 bases at V and 0 bases at J, with 9 bases between. Germline assignment: CDR1 SGHRS and CDR2 YFSETQ. CDR3 protein: CASSLEAGPNYGYTF. The DNA for the CDR3 is TGCGCCAGCAGCTTGGAGGCGGGACCTAACTATGGCTACACCTTC.

In this sample, this clonotype turned up many times. This chain joins TRBV19 and TRBJ1-1; no firm D call. V was trimmed by 3 bases and J by 5 bases, leaving 10 bases between them. There are 13 residues in the CDR3. CDR1 is LNHDA and CDR2 is SQIVND in the germline V gene (reference sequence). The CDR3 is CASSIPGGTEAFF. The CDR3 DNA reads as TGTGCCAGTAGTATCCCAGGTGGTACTGAAGCTTTCTTT. The full variable domain, with the rest looked up from reference TRBV19 and TRBJ1-1, is DGGITQSPKYLFRKEGQNVTLSCEQNLNHDAMYWYRQDPGQGLRLIYYSQIVNDFQKGDIAEGYSVSREKKESFPLTVTSAQKNPTAFYLCASSIPGGTEAFFGQGTRLTVV.

This clonotype was seen at least ten times. This rearrangement joins TRBV6-5 to TRBJ2-3; 11 nucleotides line up with TRBD1. V trimming: 6 bases; J trimming: 3 bases; junction bases outside the gene matches: 8. The CDR3 has 16 residues. CDR1 MNHEY and CDR2 SVGAGI come from the germline V gene. CDR3 protein: CASRPMDRGQTDTQYF. The CDR3 DNA reads as TGTGCCAGCAGACCCATGGACAGGGGGCAAACAGATACGCAGTATTTT.

This clonotype was seen many times. This chain uses TRBV2 with TRBJ2-7; 13 nucleotides line up with TRBD2. J lost 0 bases, V lost 9 bases, and 11 bases had no gene match. Germline-derived CDR1 and CDR2 are SNHLY and FYNNEI. This CDR3 contains 17 residues. The CDR3 DNA is TGTGCCAGTCGAAGGACTAGCGGGGGCCTCTTCTCCTACGAGCAGTACTTC. This encodes CASRRTSGGLFSYEQYF.

This clonotype has a count of ten or more. This chain uses TRBV5-6 with TRBJ1-1; D is uncertain. Germline V gives CDR1 SGHDT, CDR2 YYEEEE. The CDR3 loop spans 15 amino acids. With 0 bases removed from V and 4 bases from J, the gap between germline ends came to 13 bases. The CDR3 DNA sequence: TGTGCCAGCAGCTTGGGGGCAGCCCGGGCCACTGAAGCTTTCTTT. Protein product: CASSLGAARATEAFF.

The V call is TRBV5-1, the J call TRBJ2-5; tentatively, D is TRBD2 (5 bases). Trimming cost V 3 bases and J 5 bases, with 11 bases left between them. The germline V gene encodes CDR1 SGHRS and CDR2 YFSETQ. This CDR3 contains 13 residues. CDR3 amino acids: CASSYSADETQYF. The CDR3 DNA reads TGCGCCAGCAGCTATAGCGCTGACGAGACCCAGTACTTC.

About this clonotype itself: One end of the junction is discordant with germline, which a read error may explain. V gene TRBV29-1 combines with J gene TRBJ2-6; D may be TRBD2 (5 bases). The CDR3 runs to 12 residues. The germline V gene encodes CDR1 SQVTM and CDR2 ANQGSEA. As DNA, the CDR3 is TGCATCGTTGAGACCGGGGACAACGTCCTGACTTTC. It encodes CIVETGDNVLTF.

This clonotype has ten or more counts. The chain is built from TRBV12-3 or TRBV12-4 and TRBJ1-2; 7 nucleotides line up with TRBD1. The CDR3 totals 15 residues. The J segment lost 4 bases and the V segment lost 2 bases, leaving 7 bases of the junction unmatched. CDR3 amino acids: CASSLWGTDPYGYTF. CDR3 coding DNA: TGTGCCAGCAGTTTATGGGGGACAGACCCCTATGGCTACACCTTC.

This clonotype was detected many times. The CDR3 region has the DNA TGTGCCAGCAGTCCACGACTAGCGGCCAGCTCCTACGAGCAGTACTTC. Translated: CASSPRLAASSYEQYF. The chain employs TRBV12-3 or TRBV12-4 and TRBJ2-7; 9 nucleotides line up with TRBD2. The CDR3 sequence is 16 residues long. V dropped 5 bases and J dropped 0; count of bases not matched to a gene: 8.

This clonotype was recorded at least ten times. The chain has TRBV21-1 and TRBJ2-3; the table calls TRBD2, which could not be checked here. TRBV21-1 has pseudogene status. The CDR3 loop spans 16 amino acids. CDR3 sequence reads: CASSTGPGLNTDTQYF. The CDR3 coding sequence is TGTGCCAGCAGCACCGGGCCGGGACTAAACACAGATACGCAGTATTTT.

This clonotype has ten or more counts. The rearrangement joins TRBV11-2 to TRBJ2-3; 14 nucleotides align to TRBD2. CDR3 length equals 18 residues. The junction had 7 bases not matched to a gene; V was cut back by 4 bases and J by 1 base. Per the germline V gene, CDR1 is SGHAT and CDR2 is FQNNGV. The chain's CDR3 is CASSSTPGLAGGTDTQYF. CDR3 in DNA: TGTGCCAGCAGCTCAACGCCGGGACTAGCGGGGGGCACAGATACGCAGTATTTT. The full variable domain, with the rest looked up from reference TRBV11-2 and TRBJ2-3, is EAGVAQSPRYKIIEKRQSVAFWCNPISGHATLYWYQQILGQGPKLLIQFQNNGVVDDSQLPKDRFSAERLKGVDSTLKIQPAKLEDSAVYLCASSSTPGLAGGTDTQYFGPGTRLTVL.

The chain has TRBV3-1 and TRBJ2-3; 12 bases match TRBD2. The CDR3 loop spans 18 amino acids. V shed 5 bases, J shed 4 bases, and the junction held 13 bases outside the gene matches. CDR1 and CDR2 (germline): LGHDT, YNNKEL (reference sequence). CDR3 DNA: TGTGCCAGCAGCTACAGGACTAGCGGGGCGCTAGTGTCAGATACGCAGTATTTT. Residues: CASSYRTSGALVSDTQYF.

This clonotype has a count of ten or more. The chain has TRBV5-1 and TRBJ2-7, with D perhaps TRBD1 or TRBD2 (5 bases each). Germline V gene data show CDR1 as SGHRS and CDR2 as YFSETQ. This CDR3 has 14 amino acids. V lost 1 base and J lost 5, with 13 bases in between. The CDR3 loop is CASSLSGDDHEQYF. For the CDR3, the DNA is TGCGCCAGCAGCTTGTCCGGGGACGACCACGAGCAGTACTTC.

Many counts were recorded for this clonotype. The genes are TRBV2 and TRBJ2-2; 9 nucleotides match TRBD1. This CDR3 region has 15 residues. Germline-derived CDR1 and CDR2 are SNHLY and FYNNEI. V lost 6 bases to trimming and J lost 6 bases; unmatched junction nucleotides: 8. This CDR3 is CASSPRTGDSGELFF. The CDR3 nucleotides are TGTGCCAGCAGCCCAAGGACAGGGGATTCCGGGGAGCTGTTTTTT.

J is TRBJ1-5 and V is TRBV5-1, with no clear D. Per the germline V gene, CDR1 is SGHRS and CDR2 is YFSETQ. The length of the CDR3 is 14 residues. Trimming stripped 0 bases from V and 4 bases from J, with 8 bases between. CDR3 bases: TGCGCCAGCAGCTTGGGTGGGGATAATCAGCCCCAGCATTTT. Translated: CASSLGGDNQPQHF.

This clonotype was counted at least ten times. The chain has TRBV12-3 or TRBV12-4 and TRBJ1-2, with D perhaps TRBD1 (5 bases). V was pared by 7 bases and J by 6 bases, with 24 bases between. This CDR3 is built from 16 residues. The CDR3 nucleotides read TGTGCCAGCATCGATCCTGGGGACGGCGCCGGACATGGCTACACCTTC. Its protein product is CASIDPGDGAGHGYTF.